The 14 T cell receptor beta chains below were found in one sample sequenced in a study of CD8 T cells in ankylosing spondylitis. Study outcomes and limitations: A motif of under ten highly homologous TCR beta variants was seen as apparently characteristic of ankylosing spondylitis blood.

For these receptors, no antigen is known. MiXCR, run by TCRdb on the 5' RACE reads, gives a single entry per CDR3 protein. Of about 390,000 distinct CDR3 sequences listed, about 22% were seen once; the top ten hold roughly a sixth. The sample was blood, either unsorted or a sorted T cell fraction (not recorded which). Receptor source: a male donor with ankylosing spondylitis.

The rearrangement joins TRBV5-6 to TRBJ2-1; no clear D gene. V lost 5 bases, J lost 5 bases, and 20 bases lay in between. This CDR3 is 16 amino acids long. Germline CDR1 SGHDT, CDR2 YYEEEE. This chain's CDR3 is CASSQAPAADHNEQFF. CDR3 DNA sequence: TGTGCCAGCAGTCAGGCCCCAGCCGCTGACCACAATGAGCAGTTCTTC.

The CDR3 reads CSVMGPGGSYEQYF. CDR3 nucleotide sequence: TGCAGCGTTATGGGTCCGGGGGGTTCCTACGAGCAGTACTTC. This sequence joins TRBV29-1 and TRBJ2-7; 7 bases are shared with TRBD2. The germline V gene has CDR1 SQVTM and CDR2 ANQGSEA. The CDR3 loop spans 14 amino acids. With 5 bases clipped from V and 1 base from J, the junction kept 8 bases outside the gene matches.

This clonotype was seen repeatedly, ten times or more. The chain couples TRBV5-1 to TRBJ2-7; 7 bases map to TRBD1. Trimming at V came to 0 bases and at J to 2 bases, leaving 2 bases not matched to a gene. The CDR3 spans 14 residues. In germline, CDR1 is SGHRS, CDR2 YFSETQ. As DNA, the CDR3 is TGCGCCAGCAGCTTGGCACAGGGGACCTACGAGCAGTACTTC. Translated: CASSLAQGTYEQYF.

The sample holds a few counts of this clonotype. The CDR3 sequence is CASSQVTGLRVTGELFF. The CDR3 bases are TGCGCCAGCAGCCAGGTTACAGGATTGCGGGTCACCGGGGAGCTGTTTTTT. The rearrangement links TRBV4-1 to TRBJ2-2; D is tentatively TRBD1 or TRBD2 (5 bases each). The V end lost 3 bases, the J end lost 4 bases, and 18 bases lay between the germline ends. This CDR3 region has 17 residues. Germline lookup yields CDR1 MGHRA and CDR2 YSYEKL.

This chain joins TRBV30 and TRBJ2-7; unclear D gene. Trimming cost V 0 bases and J 2 bases, with 14 bases left between them. The germline V gene has CDR1 GTSNPN and CDR2 SVGIG (reference sequence). The CDR3 is made up of 15 amino acids. CDR3: CAWSVTGGTTYEQYF. CDR3 DNA sequence: TGTGCCTGGAGTGTAACGGGCGGCACAACCTACGAGCAGTACTTC.

The V gene is TRBV18, the J gene TRBJ2-3; D tentatively reads TRBD1 or TRBD2 (5 bases each). The CDR3 is 13 amino acids. The germline CDR1 and CDR2 sequences are KGHSH and LQKENI. Trimming shortened V by 3 bases and J by 6 bases, and 10 bases separated the two germline ends. DNA for the CDR3: TGTGCCAGCTCACCGGGACCCTGGGATACGCAGTATTTT. The encoded protein is CASSPGPWDTQYF.

The chain couples TRBV12-3 or TRBV12-4 to TRBJ1-1; 8 positions match TRBD1. V shed 4 bases, J shed 6 bases, and the junction held 7 bases outside the gene matches. CDR3 length equals 14 residues. CDR3 in amino acids: CASSSRTGSAEAFF. The CDR3 DNA sequence: TGTGCCAGCAGTTCGAGGACAGGGTCGGCTGAAGCTTTCTTT.

The chain employs TRBV12-5 and TRBJ2-2, with TRBD1 matching over 11 bases. This CDR3 spans 14 amino acids. V was clipped by 10 bases and J by 7 bases; unmatched bases: 8. Germline lookup yields CDR1 LGHNT and CDR2 FRNRAP. The CDR3 bases are TGTGCTACCGCCGGGACAGGGGGGGGCGGGGAGCTGTTTTTT. Residues: CATAGTGGGGELFF.

The table lists this clonotype with a few counts. Here the CDR3 reads CASSRWTSGRARTDTQYF. Written as DNA, the CDR3 is TGTGCCAGCAGCCGATGGACTAGCGGGAGGGCTAGGACAGATACGCAGTATTTT. The chain has TRBV27 and TRBJ2-3; 15 positions agree with TRBD2. After removal of 6 bases from V and 3 bases from J, the junction contained 10 bases not matched to a gene. Germline V gene data show CDR1 as MNHEY and CDR2 as SMNVEV (reference sequence). The CDR3 runs to 18 residues.

This clonotype appeared a single time. The chain uses TRBV10-3 and TRBJ1-6; 9 bases are a match to TRBD1. The CDR3 extends over 12 amino acids. Unmatched junction bases numbered 0, after V lost 8 bases and J lost 7 bases. Germline V gene lookup returns CDR1 ENHRY and CDR2 SYGVKD. CDR3: CAIGTGNSPLHF. CDR3 sequence (DNA): TGTGCCATCGGGACAGGGAATTCACCCCTCCACTTT.

This clonotype was counted only a few times. The chain is built from TRBV27 and TRBJ2-2, with TRBD2 matching over 9 bases. From germline, CDR1 is MNHEY and CDR2 SMNVEV (reference sequence). V trimming: 4 bases; J trimming: 6 bases; junction bases outside the gene matches: 9. This CDR3 is 16 amino acids long. The CDR3 is CASSSRTSDRPGELFF. Written as DNA, the CDR3 is TGTGCCAGCAGTTCCCGGACTAGCGATAGGCCCGGGGAGCTGTTTTTT.

The rearrangement joins TRBV25-1 to TRBJ2-5; the D gene could be TRBD1 or TRBD2 (5 bases each). The CDR3 sequence is 15 residues long. Trimming shortened V by 5 bases and J by 6 bases, and 19 bases separated the two germline ends. Per the germline V gene, CDR1 is MGHDK and CDR2 is SYGVNS. DNA of the CDR3: TGTGCCAGCAGTCCCGACGTAAACTGGGGGAAGACCCAGTACTTC. Protein sequence: CASSPDVNWGKTQYF.

This clonotype was seen only a few times. The gene calls are TRBV28 and TRBJ2-1; TRBD1 agrees at 9 bases. The CDR3 totals 15 residues. Germline CDR1 reads MDHEN; CDR2 reads SYDVKM. Trimming removed 3 bases from V and 4 bases from J; junction bases left unmatched: 4. CDR3 nucleotide sequence: TGTGCCAGCAGTTTCGTGGACAGGGGATACAATGAGCAGTTCTTC. It translates to CASSFVDRGYNEQFF.

This clonotype was recorded only once. The chain carries TRBV28 and TRBJ2-1; D unclear. Germline CDR1 reads MDHEN; CDR2 reads SYDVKM. The CDR3 loop spans 13 amino acids. V was cut by 5 bases and J by 9 bases, with 14 bases left in between. CDR3 sequence (DNA): TGTGCCAGCAGTGTCGGGTGGCGCGGTGAGCAGTTCTTC. Its translation: CASSVGWRGEQFF.